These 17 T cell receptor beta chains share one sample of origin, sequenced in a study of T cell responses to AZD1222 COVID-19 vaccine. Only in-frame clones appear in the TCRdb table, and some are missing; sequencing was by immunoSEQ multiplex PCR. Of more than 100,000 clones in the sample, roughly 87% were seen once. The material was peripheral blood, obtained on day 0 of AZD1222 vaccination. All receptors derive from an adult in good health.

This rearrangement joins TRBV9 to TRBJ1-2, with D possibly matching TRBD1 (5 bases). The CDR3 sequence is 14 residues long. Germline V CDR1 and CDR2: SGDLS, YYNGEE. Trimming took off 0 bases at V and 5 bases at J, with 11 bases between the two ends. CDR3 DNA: TGTGCCAGCAGCGTAGGAAGGGGTACATATGGCTACACCTTC. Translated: CASSVGRGTYGYTF.

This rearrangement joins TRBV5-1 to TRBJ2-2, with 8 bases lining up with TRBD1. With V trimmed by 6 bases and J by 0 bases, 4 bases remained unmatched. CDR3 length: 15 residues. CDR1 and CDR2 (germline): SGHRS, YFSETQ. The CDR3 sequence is CASTPGQANTGELFF. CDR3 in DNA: TGCGCCAGCACCCCGGGACAGGCGAACACCGGGGAGCTGTTTTTT.

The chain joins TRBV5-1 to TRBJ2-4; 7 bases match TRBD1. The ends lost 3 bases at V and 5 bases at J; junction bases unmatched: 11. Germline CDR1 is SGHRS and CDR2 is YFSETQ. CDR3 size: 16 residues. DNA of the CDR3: TGCGCCAGCAGCTCCGAGTCGGCAGGGGGAGAAAACATTCAGTACTTC. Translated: CASSSESAGGENIQYF.

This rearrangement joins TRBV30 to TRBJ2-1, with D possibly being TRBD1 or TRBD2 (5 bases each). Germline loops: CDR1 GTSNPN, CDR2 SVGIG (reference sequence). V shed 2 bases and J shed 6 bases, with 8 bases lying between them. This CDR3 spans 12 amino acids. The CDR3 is CAWSLGTNEQFF. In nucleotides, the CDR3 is TGTGCCTGGAGTTTGGGGACCAATGAGCAGTTCTTC.

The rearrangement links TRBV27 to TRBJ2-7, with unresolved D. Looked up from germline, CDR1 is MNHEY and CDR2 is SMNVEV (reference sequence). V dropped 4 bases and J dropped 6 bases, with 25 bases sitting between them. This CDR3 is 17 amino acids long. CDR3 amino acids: CASSSLLSRQVFPEQYF. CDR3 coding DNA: TGTGCCAGCAGTTCCCTTTTATCGCGGCAGGTATTCCCCGAGCAGTACTTC.

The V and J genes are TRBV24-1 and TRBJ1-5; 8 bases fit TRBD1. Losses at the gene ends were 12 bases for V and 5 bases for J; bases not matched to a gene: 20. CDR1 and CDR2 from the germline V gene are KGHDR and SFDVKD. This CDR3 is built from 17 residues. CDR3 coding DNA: TGTGCCTTACCAGGTATGTTCGGACAGGGAGGGGATCAGCCCCAGCATTTT. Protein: CALPGMFGQGGDQPQHF.

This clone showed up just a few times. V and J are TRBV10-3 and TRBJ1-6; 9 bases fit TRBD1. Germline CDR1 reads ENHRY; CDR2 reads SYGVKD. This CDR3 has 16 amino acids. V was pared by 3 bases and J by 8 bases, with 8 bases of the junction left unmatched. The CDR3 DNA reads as TGTGCCATCAGTGATGGGACAGGGTTTTTTGATTCACCCCTCCACTTT. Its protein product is CAISDGTGFFDSPLHF.

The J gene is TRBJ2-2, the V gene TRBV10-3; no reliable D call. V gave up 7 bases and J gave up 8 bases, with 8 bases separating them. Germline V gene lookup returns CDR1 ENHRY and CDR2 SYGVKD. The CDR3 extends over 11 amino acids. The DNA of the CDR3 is TGTGCCATCACCGGCGGTGGGGAGCTGTTTTTT. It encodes CAITGGGELFF.

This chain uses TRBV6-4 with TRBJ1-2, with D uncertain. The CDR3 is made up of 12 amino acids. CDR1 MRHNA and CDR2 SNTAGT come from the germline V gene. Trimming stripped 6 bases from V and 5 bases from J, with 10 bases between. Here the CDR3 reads CASSRTRYGYTF. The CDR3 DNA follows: TGTGCCAGCAGCAGGACTCGGTATGGCTACACCTTC.

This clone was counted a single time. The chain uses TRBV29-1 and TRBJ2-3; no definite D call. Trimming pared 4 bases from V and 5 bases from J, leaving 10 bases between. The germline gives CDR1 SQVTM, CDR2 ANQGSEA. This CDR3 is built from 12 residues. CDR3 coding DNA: TGCAGCGTTGCCCCAACACAAGATACGCAGTATTTT. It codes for CSVAPTQDTQYF.

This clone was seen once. This CDR3 reads CASSLGQGDSYEQYF. DNA of the CDR3: TGCGCCAGCAGCTTGGGGCAGGGAGACTCCTACGAGCAGTACTTC. The rearrangement links TRBV5-1 to TRBJ2-7; D possibly matches TRBD1 or TRBD2 (5 bases each). Trimming removed 0 bases at V and 0 bases at J, with 10 bases between. The germline CDR1 and CDR2 sequences are SGHRS and YFSETQ. CDR3 length: 15 residues.

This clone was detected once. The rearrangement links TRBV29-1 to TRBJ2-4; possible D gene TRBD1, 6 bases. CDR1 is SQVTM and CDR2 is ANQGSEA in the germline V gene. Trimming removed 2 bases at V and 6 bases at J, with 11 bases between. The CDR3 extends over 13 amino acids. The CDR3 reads CSVETWGPNIQYF. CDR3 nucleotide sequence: TGCAGCGTTGAAACGTGGGGGCCAAACATTCAGTACTTC.

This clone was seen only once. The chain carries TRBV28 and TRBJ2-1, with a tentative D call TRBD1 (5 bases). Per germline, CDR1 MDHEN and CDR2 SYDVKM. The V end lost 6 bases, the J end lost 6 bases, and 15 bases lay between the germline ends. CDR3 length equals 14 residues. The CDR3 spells CASSWTHPSNEQFF. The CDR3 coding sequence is TGTGCCAGCAGCTGGACACATCCTTCCAATGAGCAGTTCTTC.

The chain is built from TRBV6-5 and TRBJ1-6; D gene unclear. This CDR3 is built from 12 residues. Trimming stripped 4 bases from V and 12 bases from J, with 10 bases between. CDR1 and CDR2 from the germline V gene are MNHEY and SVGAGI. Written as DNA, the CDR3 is TGTGCCAGCAGTTCCCGATTCGGACCCCTCCACTTT. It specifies CASSSRFGPLHF.

The CDR3 loop reads CASSFGSNQPQHF. The CDR3 region has the DNA TGTGCCAGCAGCTTCGGTAGCAATCAGCCCCAGCATTTT. The chain couples TRBV5-4 to TRBJ1-5; D gene uncertain. V lost 2 bases to trimming and J lost 0 bases, with 3 bases between them. Germline V gene lookup returns CDR1 SGHNT and CDR2 YYREEE (reference sequence). This CDR3 comprises 13 residues. Complete variable domain (other parts from reference TRBV5-4 and TRBJ1-5): ETGVTQSPTHLIKTRGQQVTLRCSSQSGHNTVSWYQQALGQGPQFIFQYYREEENGRGNFPPRFSGLQFPNYSSELNVNALELDDSALYLCASSFGSNQPQHFGDGTRLSIL.

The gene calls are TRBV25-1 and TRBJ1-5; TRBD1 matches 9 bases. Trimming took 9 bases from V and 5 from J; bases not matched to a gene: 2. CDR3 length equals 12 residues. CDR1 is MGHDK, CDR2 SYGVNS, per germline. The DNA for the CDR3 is TGTGCCAGTGGGGACAGGGATCAGCCCCAGCATTTT. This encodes CASGDRDQPQHF. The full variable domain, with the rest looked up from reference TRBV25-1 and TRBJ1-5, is EADIYQTPRYLVIGTGKKITLECSQTMGHDKMYWYQQDPGMELHLIHYSYGVNSTEKGDLSSESTVSRIRTEHFPLTLESARPSHTSQYLCASGDRDQPQHFGDGTRLSIL.

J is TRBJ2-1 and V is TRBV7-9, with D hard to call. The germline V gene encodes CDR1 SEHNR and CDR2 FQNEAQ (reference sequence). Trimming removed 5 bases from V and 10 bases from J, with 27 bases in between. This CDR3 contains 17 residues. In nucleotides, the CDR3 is TGTGCCAGCAGCCCTCGACCCCCGGAACTGGGCCTCGGGGAGCAGTTCTTC. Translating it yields CASSPRPPELGLGEQFF.